This TCR beta chain is from a study of beta chain features in type 1 diabetes. Study-wide results and caveats: Junctions at VDJ sites from type 1 diabetes patients had fewer insertions and more deletions. Equally in patients and controls, shorter templates might have been favored by PCR. Significant though moderate, a shortening of TCRB CDR3s appeared in all four CD4+ subsets of Type 1 diabetes patients.

From germline, CDR1 is SGHRS and CDR2 YFSETQ. The CDR3 has 16 residues. V lost 0 bases and J 4 bases, leaving 14 bases between the germline ends. The whole isolated RNA underwent reverse transcription, so sequencing captured expressed TCRB transcripts. The average read count of naive, central memory and regulatory T cell samples was approximately 3.5 million. TCRdb's copy holds only in-frame clones and misses some; the assay was immunoSEQ multiplex PCR. The sample lists over 150,000 clones; around 8% were seen once. At least ten counts were recorded for this clone. Its antigen is not identified. Material for sequencing was central memory CD4+ T cells from blood. The origin of this receptor is a woman in her 40s with type 1 diabetes. The genes are TRBV5-1 and TRBJ2-1; a weak D match, TRBD1 (6 bases). The CDR3 here is CASSLDPQGLYNEQFF. For the CDR3, the DNA is TGCGCCAGCAGCTTGGACCCCCAGGGGTTGTACAATGAGCAGTTCTTC.